This entry describes one TCR beta chain. This clonotype was recorded many times. Its binding antigen is unknown. No much larger clone is present one base from it, and per-base qualities are unavailable. The data derive from a study of T cells after yellow fever vaccination (dated 2019 in TCRdb). About the full investigation: The SMART-Seq v4 Ultra Low Input RNA kit was used to prepare libraries from fractions with low cell numbers. Two healthy male donors, one aged 18 to 30 and one aged 30 to 40 years, were included in the cohort. Bulk TCR alpha and beta repertoires were sequenced longitudinally to track T-cell clones before and after primary and booster YFV17D yellow fever vaccination. Blood was collected at multiple timepoints before and after primary and secondary immunization, and bulk PBMC replicates and cell subsets were isolated.

What the treatment or condition label conveys for this sample: live attenuated yellow fever vaccine strain. PBMCs were isolated from peripheral blood using a standard Ficoll-Paque protocol. CD4 and CD8 T-cell fractions were isolated with Dynabeads CD4 and CD8 positive selection kits. TriZol was used to extract RNA from bulk PBMCs, from CD4 and CD8 fractions, and from dextramer-positive and dextramer-negative fractions. The paper's findings and limits, for the study overall: Compared with the primary T-cell response, the secondary T-cell response was weaker but faster, peaking on day 5 rather than day 15. Only a couple of donors were included in the study, so the extent to which the findings can be generalized is limited. Most clones expanded after primary vaccination were re-detected after the booster (almost 98% of CD4 and roughly 85% of CD8), suggesting broad memory maintenance. Computational filtering was needed because FACS-sorted repertoires could contain abundant contaminating clonotypes from the bulk population. A small fraction of clonotypes showed up in both the CD4 and CD8 compartments, probably as a result of convergent recombination.

Taken from cysteine to phenylalanine, the CDR3 has 15 residues. The kept DNA is CDR3 alone, 45 bases in frame from the first base. V is pared back by 2 bases and J by 0 bases, with 10 bases lying between the germline termini. CDR1 is given as MNHEY and CDR2 as SVGEGT, both from the germline V gene. The sequencer listed for this sample is Illumina NovaSeq 6000. TCR cDNA was made using 5'RACE template switching, a step that added a universal primer site and unique molecular identifiers. Priming for cDNA synthesis came from both the TCR alpha and TCR beta constant segments. Library amplification involved two PCR steps, and the second step added sample barcodes and sequencing adapters. Sequencing of the libraries was done on either Illumina HiSeq 2500 (2x100 bp) or NovaSeq (2x150 bp). From the authors' description of their analysis: Reads were demultiplexed and collapsed into UMI consensus sequences with MIGEC, and V(D)J alignment was performed with MiXCR. Vaccine-responding clonotypes were defined with edgeR using replicate PBMC samples, requiring FDR below 0.01 and a log2 fold change above 5 up to day 15. CD4 or CD8 identity was assigned to each bulk clonotype according to whether the clonotype was present at higher abundance in the sequenced CD4 repertoire or the sequenced CD8 repertoire. Using fastp at Q25 and MiXCR, TCRdb reprocessed the public reads and kept productive beta chains. Merged by CDR3 protein, the rows form single entries marked with the most common genes and DNA. TCRdb, not the authors, supplied the V and J calls. This sample gives 200,000 to 250,000 distinct CDR3 sequences in total; less than 3.5% of them show up just once. The top ten constitute under 3.5% of the sample.

The chain was built from TRBV6-2 or TRBV6-3 and TRBJ1-1; the D segment could be TRBD1, given 5 matching bases. The source material was CD4+ T cells sorted from PBMCs, sampled 10 days after the yellow fever booster vaccination. This receptor was identified in a man aged 18 to 29 who received the YFV17D yellow fever vaccine. The encoded CDR3 is CASSYHGAVNTEAFF. The DNA sequence follows: TGTGCCAGCAGTTACCATGGGGCAGTGAACACTGAAGCTTTCTTT.